This T cell receptor beta chain comes out of a study of shared clonotypes between healthy human individuals. Study-level points and caveats: Relative to clonotypes present in all four donors, those not shared had lower generation probabilities.

Turning to this clone: Its specificity is not known.

Germline loops: CDR1 MGHRA, CDR2 YSYEKL. The V end was cut by 0 bases, the J end by 4 bases, with 21 bases between. This CDR3 is 18 amino acids long. Naive CD45RA+ and memory CD45RA-negative subsets were split from CD4+ cells. TCRdb keeps only in-frame clones here, not all; method: immunoSEQ multiplex PCR. Of around 2,000,000 clones in the sample, roughly 95% were seen once. Sequencing input: naive CD4+ T cells sorted from blood. This sample's subset: CD45RA+ positively selected. The sequence came from a man aged 18 to 29 in good health. J is TRBJ1-2 and V is TRBV4-1; no clear D. CDR3 in DNA: TGCGCCAGCAGCCAAGATCTCAAACAAGTCATTAAAGCCTATGGCTACACCTTC. This encodes CASSQDLKQVIKAYGYTF.